This T cell receptor beta chain stems from a study of blood T cell repertoires in COVID-19 (TCRdb year 2020). Some background on the complete study: Samples from collaborators originated in the United States, Italy and Spain and spanned both the acute and convalescent phases of COVID-19. The prospective study material was composed of cDNA or gDNA derived from T cells, B-cell-depleted T cells, or PBMCs. The dataset comprised deeply sampled blood TCRbeta repertoires from subjects exposed to, actively infected with, or recovered from COVID-19. The repertoires were made available in a free public database intended to serve as a resource for research on the immune response to SARS-CoV-2. The samples were drawn from two sources: the first 160 participants of the ongoing ImmuneRACE study, and 1,000 to 1,500 subjects contributed by 6 global collaborators. Sample metadata almost always included a de-identified subject ID, COVID-19 status, age in years and sex. Where HLA class I and class II types were available, the types were taken from metadata supplied by the sample provider, not from assay-based typing. Results and caveats for the whole study, not just this receptor: The quantity of clinical and demographic metadata differed by source and by participant and was supplied without curation.

TCRbeta CDR3 regions were amplified from genomic DNA by means of the immunoSEQ Assay, a bias-controlled multiplex PCR. Under the source paper's analysis protocol: Within the assay, amplification of reference gene primers was used to estimate how many nucleated cells each sample contained. To quantify the absolute abundance of each unique TCRbeta CDR3 rearrangement, sequence reads were collapsed and filtered. Productive Simpson clonality was computed per sample as the square root of Simpson's diversity index over productive rearrangements. As stored in TCRdb, this immuneACCESS dataset retains in-frame rearrangements with V and J assigned. A fraction of the clones does not appear; measured against another copy, unresolved V genes explain less than half of the discrepancy, and the remainder lacks a known reason. That table gives V, J and clone size, and the DNA gave D and trimming. This sample has 100,000 to 120,000 clones in its table, and 85% of those were observed once. The ten most abundant clones make up about 13% of the sample.

The collaborating institutions used their own protocols to collect whole blood in K2EDTA tubes. For TCRbeta analysis, collaborators shipped samples as frozen whole blood, isolated PBMCs, or DNA extracted from either of those sample types. Regarding this clone: Its antigen is not yet known. The record has no base qualities; no much larger clone is one base away.

From cysteine to phenylalanine, the CDR3 is 14 amino acids long. Only the CDR3 part of the read is kept: 42 bases, read in frame from the first base. CDR1 is given as WSHSY and CDR2 as SAAADI, both from the germline V gene. Trimming removed 6 bases from V and 0 bases from J, leaving 8 bases between the germline ends. The chain employs TRBV10-2 and TRBJ1-4, with a weak D call of TRBD1 (6 bases match). Sequencing input: peripheral blood. This receptor was obtained from a human donor in a cohort sampled during active COVID-19. Read as DNA, the sequence is TGCGCCAGCAGGTCAGGGGCAACTAATGAAAAACTGTTTTTT. It translates as CASRSGATNEKLFF.